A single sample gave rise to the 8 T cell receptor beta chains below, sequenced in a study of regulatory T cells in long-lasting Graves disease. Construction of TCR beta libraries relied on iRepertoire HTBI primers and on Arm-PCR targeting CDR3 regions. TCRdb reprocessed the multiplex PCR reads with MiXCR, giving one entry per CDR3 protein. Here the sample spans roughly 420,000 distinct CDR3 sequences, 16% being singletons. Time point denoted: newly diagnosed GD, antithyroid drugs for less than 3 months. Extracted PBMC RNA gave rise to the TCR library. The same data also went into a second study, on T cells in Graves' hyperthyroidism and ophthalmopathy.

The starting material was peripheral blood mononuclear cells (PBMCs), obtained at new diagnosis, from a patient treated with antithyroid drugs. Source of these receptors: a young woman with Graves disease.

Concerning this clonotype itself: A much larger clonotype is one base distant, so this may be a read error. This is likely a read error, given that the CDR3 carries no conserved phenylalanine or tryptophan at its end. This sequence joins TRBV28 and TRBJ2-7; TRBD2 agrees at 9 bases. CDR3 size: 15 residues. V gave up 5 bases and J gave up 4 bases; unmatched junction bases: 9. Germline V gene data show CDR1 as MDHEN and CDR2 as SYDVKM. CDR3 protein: CASSQAGGRGYEQYL. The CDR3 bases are TGTGCCAGCAGTCAAGCGGGAGGAAGAGGATACGAGCAGTACCTC.

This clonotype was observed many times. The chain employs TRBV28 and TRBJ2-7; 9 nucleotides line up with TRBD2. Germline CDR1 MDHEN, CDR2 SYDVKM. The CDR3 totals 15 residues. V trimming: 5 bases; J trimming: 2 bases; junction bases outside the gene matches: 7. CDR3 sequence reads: CASSAGLAPTYEQYF. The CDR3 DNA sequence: TGTGCCAGCAGTGCCGGACTAGCGCCCACCTACGAGCAGTACTTC. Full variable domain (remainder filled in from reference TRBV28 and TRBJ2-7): DVKVTQSSRYLVKRTGEKVFLECVQDMDHENMFWYRQDPGLGLRLIYFSYDVKMKEKGDIPEGYSVSREKKERFSLILESASTNQTSMYLCASSAGLAPTYEQYFGPGTRLTVT.

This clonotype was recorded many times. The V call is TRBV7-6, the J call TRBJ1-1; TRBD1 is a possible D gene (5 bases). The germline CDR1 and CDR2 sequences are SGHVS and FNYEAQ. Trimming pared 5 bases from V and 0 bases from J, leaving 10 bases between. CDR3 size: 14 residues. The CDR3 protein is CASSPGFMNTEAFF. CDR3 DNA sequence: TGTGCCAGCAGCCCAGGGTTTATGAACACTGAAGCTTTCTTT.

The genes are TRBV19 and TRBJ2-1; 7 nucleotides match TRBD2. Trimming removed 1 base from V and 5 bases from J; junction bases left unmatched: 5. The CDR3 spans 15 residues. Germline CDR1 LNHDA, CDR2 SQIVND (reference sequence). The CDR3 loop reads CASSIGRGGHNEQFF. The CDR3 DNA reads TGTGCCAGTAGTATAGGTCGCGGGGGTCACAATGAGCAGTTCTTC.

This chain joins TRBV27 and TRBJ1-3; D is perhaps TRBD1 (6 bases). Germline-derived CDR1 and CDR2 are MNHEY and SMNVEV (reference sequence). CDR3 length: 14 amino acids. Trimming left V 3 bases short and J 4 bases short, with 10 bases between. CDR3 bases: TGTGCCAGCAGTTTGAACAGGGCAGGAAACACCATATATTTT. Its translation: CASSLNRAGNTIYF.

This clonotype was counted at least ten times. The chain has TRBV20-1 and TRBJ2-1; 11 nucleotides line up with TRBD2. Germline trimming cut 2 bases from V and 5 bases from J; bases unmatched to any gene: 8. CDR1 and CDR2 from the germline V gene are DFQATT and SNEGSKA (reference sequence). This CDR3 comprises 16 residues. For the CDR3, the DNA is TGCAGTGCTAGAACTAGCGGGAGAATCCGGGACAATGAGCAGTTCTTC. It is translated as CSARTSGRIRDNEQFF.

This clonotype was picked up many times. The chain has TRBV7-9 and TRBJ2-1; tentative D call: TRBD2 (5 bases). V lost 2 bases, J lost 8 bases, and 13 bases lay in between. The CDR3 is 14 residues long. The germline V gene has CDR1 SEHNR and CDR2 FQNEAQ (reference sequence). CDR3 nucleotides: TGTGCCAGCAGCTTAACTTCGCGGGCGGATGAGCAGTTCTTC. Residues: CASSLTSRADEQFF.

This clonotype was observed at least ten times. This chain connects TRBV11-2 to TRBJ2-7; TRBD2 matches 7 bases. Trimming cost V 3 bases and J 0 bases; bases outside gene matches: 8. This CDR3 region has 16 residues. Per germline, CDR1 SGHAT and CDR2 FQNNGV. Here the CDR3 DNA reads TGTGCCAGCAGCTTTCAACTAGCGCCGAGCTCCTACGAGCAGTACTTC. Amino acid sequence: CASSFQLAPSSYEQYF.